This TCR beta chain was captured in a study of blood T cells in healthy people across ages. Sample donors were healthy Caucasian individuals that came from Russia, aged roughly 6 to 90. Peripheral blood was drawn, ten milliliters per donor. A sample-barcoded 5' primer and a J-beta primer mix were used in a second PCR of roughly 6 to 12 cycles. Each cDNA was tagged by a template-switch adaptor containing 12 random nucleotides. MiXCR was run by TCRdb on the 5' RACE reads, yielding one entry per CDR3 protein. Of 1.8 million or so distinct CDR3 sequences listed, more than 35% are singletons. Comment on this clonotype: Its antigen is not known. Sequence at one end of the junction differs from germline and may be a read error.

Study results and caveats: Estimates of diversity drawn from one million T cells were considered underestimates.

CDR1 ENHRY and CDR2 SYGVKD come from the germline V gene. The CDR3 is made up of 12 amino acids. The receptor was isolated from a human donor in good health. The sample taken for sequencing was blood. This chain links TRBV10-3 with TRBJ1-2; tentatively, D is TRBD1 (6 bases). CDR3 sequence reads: CTIRGRMRGYTF. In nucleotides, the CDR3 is TGTACCATCAGGGGTAGGATGCGAGGCTACACCTTC.